This TCR beta chain is drawn from a study of T cells after yellow fever vaccination. Study information: The SMART-Seq v4 Ultra Low Input method served to prepare the low-cell-number fractions. Study-wide results and limits: On re-exposure, the response was weaker but peaked faster, at day 5 versus 15.

Each CDR3 protein gets one entry after TCRdb re-called the 5' RACE reads with MiXCR. The sample comprises hundreds of thousands of distinct CDR3 sequences, roughly 20% of which are singletons, and 15% to 20% rests with the top ten. Worth noting for this clonotype: Its specificity is not known.

J gave up 5 bases and V 2 bases, and 7 bases lay outside the gene matches. CDR1 and CDR2 (germline): LGHDT, YNNKEL (reference sequence). The CDR3 contains 15 residues. Sequencing was performed on PBMCs, taken before the yellow fever booster vaccination. This sequence joins TRBV3-1 and TRBJ2-5, with 8 bases identical to TRBD1. This receptor was identified in a man between 18 and 35 years old who received the YFV17D yellow fever vaccine. CDR3 region: CASSQSPGQAETQYF. The DNA of the CDR3 is TGTGCCAGCAGCCAATCACCGGGACAGGCGGAGACCCAGTACTTC.